These 18 T cell receptor beta chains were all obtained from the same sample, sequenced in a study of blood T cell repertoires in COVID-19. The data were produced by immunoSEQ multiplex PCR, yet TCRdb's version contains in-frame clones alone and is incomplete. This sample has about 400,000 clones, with 70% to 90% found just once. The sample comprised peripheral blood. The receptors were sampled from a woman aged 55 to 70 with COVID-19, enrolled during active disease.

The genes are TRBV5-1 and TRBJ2-1; TRBD1 matches 10 bases. The CDR3 is 13 residues long. V was clipped by 3 bases and J by 8 bases; unmatched bases: 2. CDR1 SGHRS and CDR2 YFSETQ come from the germline V gene. The CDR3 DNA is TGCGCCAGCAGCTCCGGGACAGGGGATGAGCAGTTCTTC. Translated: CASSSGTGDEQFF.

The chain has TRBV2 and TRBJ2-3, with 10 nucleotides matching TRBD2. From germline, CDR1 is SNHLY and CDR2 FYNNEI. The V gene end was trimmed by 6 bases and the J gene end by 0 bases; junction bases not matched to a gene: 6. CDR3 length: 16 residues. CDR3 loop: CASRPGLASSTDTQYF. The DNA for the CDR3 is TGTGCCAGCAGACCGGGACTAGCGTCTAGCACAGATACGCAGTATTTT.

This clone turned up a few times. J is TRBJ2-7 and V is TRBV7-9, with 9 positions matching TRBD1. The trim removed 0 bases at V and 7 bases at J, leaving 4 bases unmatched. There are 14 residues in the CDR3. The germline gives CDR1 SEHNR, CDR2 FQNEAQ (reference sequence). The CDR3 DNA reads TGTGCCAGCAGCTTAGCAACAGGGGGCGGGGAGCAGTACTTC. This sequence encodes CASSLATGGGEQYF.

The chain has TRBV18 and TRBJ1-1; no definite D call. Trimming took 2 bases from V and 3 from J, leaving 10 bases between them. The CDR3 covers 14 residues. Germline loops: CDR1 KGHSH, CDR2 LQKENI. CDR3 in DNA: TGTGCCAGCTCACCAAGTACAGAAGACACTGAAGCTTTCTTT. It encodes CASSPSTEDTEAFF.

V and J are TRBV6-2 or TRBV6-3 and TRBJ2-7; possible D gene TRBD2, 5 bases. V was pared by 2 bases and J by 0 bases, with 17 bases between. CDR3 length: 17 amino acids. Germline V gives CDR1 MNHEY, CDR2 SVGEGT. DNA of the CDR3: TGTGCCAGCAGTTACCCACGCCAGCCCGGGAACTCCTACGAGCAGTACTTC. This gives the protein CASSYPRQPGNSYEQYF.

The rearrangement joins TRBV28 to TRBJ1-2, with 7 bases identical to TRBD1. This CDR3 region has 14 residues. With 5 bases clipped from V and 3 bases from J, the junction kept 6 bases outside the gene matches. Germline V lookup: CDR1 MDHEN, CDR2 SYDVKM. The CDR3 protein is CASSIKGQYYGYTF. CDR3 coding DNA: TGTGCCAGCAGTATAAAGGGACAGTACTATGGCTACACCTTC.

J is TRBJ2-5 and V is TRBV7-8; 8 nucleotides match TRBD2. The CDR3 contains 18 residues. Looked up from germline, CDR1 is SGHVS and CDR2 is FQNEAQ. V lost 5 bases and J lost 0; bases outside the gene matches: 14. The CDR3 loop is CASSPTWRGASNQETQYF. The CDR3 DNA follows: TGTGCCAGCAGCCCCACGTGGCGGGGGGCCTCTAACCAAGAGACCCAGTACTTC.

V and J are TRBV5-3 and TRBJ1-5; perhaps TRBD1 as D (5 bases). TRBV5-3 is an open reading frame whose function is uncertain. This CDR3 spans 15 amino acids. The germline V and J ends were trimmed by 0 bases and 2 bases, with 9 bases remaining between them. As DNA, the CDR3 is TGTGCCAGAAGCTTGGCGGGGGGAGGCAATCAGCCCCAGCATTTT. It is translated as CARSLAGGGNQPQHF.

V gene TRBV4-1 combines with J gene TRBJ1-1; weak D call: TRBD1 (6 bases). The germline V gene has CDR1 MGHRA and CDR2 YSYEKL. The V end lost 4 bases, the J end lost 1 base, and 10 bases lay between the germline ends. This CDR3 comprises 14 residues. The CDR3 nucleotides are TGCGCCAGCAGCCGAGAACAGGGGAACACTGAAGCTTTCTTT. Residues: CASSREQGNTEAFF.

The chain carries TRBV13 and TRBJ1-1; 7 nucleotides line up with TRBD1. The CDR3 is 11 residues long. V trimming: 6 bases; J trimming: 12 bases; junction bases outside the gene matches: 7. The germline CDR1 and CDR2 sequences are PRHDT and FYEKMQ (reference sequence). CDR3 amino acids: CASRSGGRSFF. The DNA of the CDR3 is TGTGCCAGCAGGTCAGGGGGTCGGTCTTTCTTT.

V is TRBV13 and J is TRBJ2-5; TRBD1 might be the D (8 bases). V was trimmed by 5 bases and J by 5 bases, leaving 18 bases between them. Per germline, CDR1 PRHDT and CDR2 FYEKMQ (reference sequence). The CDR3 contains 15 residues. DNA for the CDR3: TGTGCCAGCAGCCAAACAGGGGGGGTGTTGGAGACCCAGTACTTC. Amino acids: CASSQTGGVLETQYF.

The CDR3 DNA sequence: TGTGCCAGCAGTTACTCTAATAGCAATCAGCCCCAGCATTTT. It specifies CASSYSNSNQPQHF. V usage is TRBV6-6 and J usage is TRBJ1-5; unclear D gene. Looked up from germline, CDR1 is MNHNY and CDR2 is SVGAGI (reference sequence). The CDR3 runs to 14 residues. Deletions cut 0 bases from V and 0 bases from J, with 3 bases between.

V and J are TRBV13 and TRBJ1-3; TRBD1 might be the D (5 bases). The V end lost 1 base, the J end lost 2 bases, and 12 bases lay between the germline ends. This CDR3 spans 16 amino acids. Per germline, CDR1 PRHDT and CDR2 FYEKMQ (reference sequence). The CDR3 sequence: CASSLEGEAAGNTIYF. CDR3 nucleotides: TGTGCCAGCAGCTTAGAAGGGGAGGCCGCTGGAAACACCATATATTTT.

This sequence joins TRBV29-1 and TRBJ2-1; D is ambiguous. V was clipped by 3 bases and J by 3 bases, with 6 bases between them. CDR1 SQVTM and CDR2 ANQGSEA come from the germline V gene. The CDR3 spans 12 residues. CDR3: CSVETHYNEQFF. CDR3 DNA sequence: TGCAGCGTTGAGACACACTACAATGAGCAGTTCTTC.

This clone has just a few counts. The chain combines TRBV25-1 with TRBJ1-2; 10 bases fit TRBD1. The CDR3 extends over 13 amino acids. V shed 7 bases and J 7 bases; nucleotides not matched to a gene: 6. Germline CDR1 and CDR2: MGHDK and SYGVNS. CDR3 bases: TGTGCCAGCACAATTGGGACAGGGGTTGGCTACACCTTC. Translated, it gives CASTIGTGVGYTF.

This chain connects TRBV4-1 to TRBJ2-3; D perhaps matches TRBD2 (5 bases). This CDR3 is built from 14 residues. CDR1 and CDR2 from the germline V gene are MGHRA and YSYEKL. V was trimmed by 1 base and J by 2 bases, leaving 7 bases between them. The CDR3: CASSQAGYTDTQYF. The CDR3 nucleotides read TGCGCCAGCAGCCAAGCGGGGTACACAGATACGCAGTATTTT.

The sample holds one count of this clone. V is TRBV6-5 and J is TRBJ2-3; D is unresolved. Germline V lookup: CDR1 MNHEY, CDR2 SVGAGI. V was cut by 2 bases and J by 2 bases, with 11 bases left in between. The CDR3 is made up of 15 amino acids. The CDR3 DNA follows: TGTGCCAGCAGTTACAGAGGAGCCCCCACAGATACGCAGTATTTT. It specifies CASSYRGAPTDTQYF.

The CDR3 nucleotides are TGTGCCAGCGGACGGGGGATGGCAACTAATGAAAAACTGTTTTTT. Translation gives CASGRGMATNEKLFF. This chain connects TRBV2 to TRBJ1-4, with D maybe TRBD1 (5 bases). V dropped 8 bases and J dropped 0 bases, with 13 bases sitting between them. The CDR3 contains 15 residues. Germline CDR1 and CDR2: SNHLY and FYNNEI.